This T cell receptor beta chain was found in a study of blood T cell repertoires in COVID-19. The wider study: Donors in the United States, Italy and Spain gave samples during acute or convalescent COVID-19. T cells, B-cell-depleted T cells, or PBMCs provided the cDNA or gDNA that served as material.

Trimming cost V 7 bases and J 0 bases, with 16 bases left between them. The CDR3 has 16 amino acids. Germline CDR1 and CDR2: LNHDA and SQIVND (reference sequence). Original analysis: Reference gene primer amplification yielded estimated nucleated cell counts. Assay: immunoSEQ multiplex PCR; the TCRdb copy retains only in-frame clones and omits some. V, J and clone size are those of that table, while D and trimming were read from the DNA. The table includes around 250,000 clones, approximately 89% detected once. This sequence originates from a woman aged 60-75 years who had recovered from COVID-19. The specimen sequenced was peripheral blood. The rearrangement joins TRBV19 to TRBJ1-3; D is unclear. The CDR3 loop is CASNQRPASSGNTIYF. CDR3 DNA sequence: TGTGCCAGTAACCAGAGGCCAGCCAGCTCTGGAAACACCATATATTTT.